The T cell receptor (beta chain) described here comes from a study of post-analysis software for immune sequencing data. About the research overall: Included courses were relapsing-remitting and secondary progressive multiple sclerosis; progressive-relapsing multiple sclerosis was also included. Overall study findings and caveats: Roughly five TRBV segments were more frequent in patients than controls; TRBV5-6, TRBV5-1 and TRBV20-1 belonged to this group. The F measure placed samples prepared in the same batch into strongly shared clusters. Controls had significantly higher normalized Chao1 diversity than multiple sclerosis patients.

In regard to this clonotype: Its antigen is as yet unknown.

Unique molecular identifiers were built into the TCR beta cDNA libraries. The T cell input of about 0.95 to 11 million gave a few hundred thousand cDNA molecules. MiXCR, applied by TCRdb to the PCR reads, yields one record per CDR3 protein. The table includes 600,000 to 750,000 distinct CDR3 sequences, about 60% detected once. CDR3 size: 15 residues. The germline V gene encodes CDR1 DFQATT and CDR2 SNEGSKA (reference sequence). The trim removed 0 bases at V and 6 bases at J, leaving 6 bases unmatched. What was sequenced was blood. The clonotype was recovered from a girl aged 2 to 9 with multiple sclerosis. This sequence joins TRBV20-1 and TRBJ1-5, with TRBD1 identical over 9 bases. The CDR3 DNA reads TGCAGTGCTAGAGATCAACAGGGGGCTCGTCAGCCCCAGCATTTT. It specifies CSARDQQGARQPQHF.